This TCR beta chain was captured in a study of shared clonotypes between healthy human individuals. Germline V gene data show CDR1 as MNHNY and CDR2 as SVGAGI (reference sequence). The CDR3 contains 11 residues. V lost 11 bases and J lost 2, with 7 bases in between. In the CD4+ fraction, cells were divided into CD45RA+ naive and CD45RA-negative memory subsets. Only in-frame clones appear in the TCRdb table, and some are missing; sequencing was by immunoSEQ multiplex PCR. The top ten clones hold roughly 0.56% of a sample with approximately 1.1 million clones, approximately 80% of them seen once. The origin of this receptor is a man between 18 and 35 years old in good health. Some clones in this sample may be carry-over from other donors' samples. This sequence joins TRBV6-6 and TRBJ2-1, with D tentatively TRBD2 (5 bases). The sequenced sample was memory CD4+ T cells from PBMCs. Subset defined: CD45RA-negative fraction. The CDR3 protein is CAYGAYNEQFF. The CDR3 region has the DNA TGTGCCTACGGGGCCTACAATGAGCAGTTCTTC.